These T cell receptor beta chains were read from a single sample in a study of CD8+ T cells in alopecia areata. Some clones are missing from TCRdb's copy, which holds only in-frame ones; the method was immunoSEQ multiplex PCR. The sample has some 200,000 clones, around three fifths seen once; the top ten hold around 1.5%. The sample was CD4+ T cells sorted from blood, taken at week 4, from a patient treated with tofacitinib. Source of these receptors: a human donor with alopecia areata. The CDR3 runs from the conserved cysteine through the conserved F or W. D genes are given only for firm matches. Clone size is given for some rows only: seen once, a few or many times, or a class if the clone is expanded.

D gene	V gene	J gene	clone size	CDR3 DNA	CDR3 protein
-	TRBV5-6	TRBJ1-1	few	TGTGCCAGCAGCTTTAGTGGCACTGAAGCTTTCTTT	CASSFSGTEAFF
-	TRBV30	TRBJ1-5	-	TGTGCCTGGAGCCTAGAGGGGGTCCAGCCCCAGCATTTT	CAWSLEGVQPQHF
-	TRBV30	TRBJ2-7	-	TGTGCCTGGAGTGTAGAGGGCGGGTACGAGCAGTACTTC	CAWSVEGGYEQYF
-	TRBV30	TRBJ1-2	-	TGTGCCTGGAGTAAAGGGATGGGTGGCTACACCTTC	CAWSKGMGGYTF
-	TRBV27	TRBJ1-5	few	TGTGCCAGCAGGGACGTAAATAGCAATCAGCCCCAGCATTTT	CASRDVNSNQPQHF
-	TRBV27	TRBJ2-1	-	TGTGCCAGCAGTTTATCTCTTGGGGTCCCCTACAATGAGCAGTTCTTC	CASSLSLGVPYNEQFF
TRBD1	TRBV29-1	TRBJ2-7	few	TGCAGCGTTGGGCTGGGACAGGGAGTTGTCGAGCAGTACTTC	CSVGLGQGVVEQYF
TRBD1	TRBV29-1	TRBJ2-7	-	TGCAGCGTTAGGACAGGGTTCTCCTACGAGCAGTACTTC	CSVRTGFSYEQYF
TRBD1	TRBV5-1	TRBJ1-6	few	TGCGCCAGCAGCTTGGCCGGGACAGGGAATTCACCCCTCCACTTT	CASSLAGTGNSPLHF
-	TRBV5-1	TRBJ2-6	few	TGCGCCAGCAGCTTGGGAGTAGCGGGGGCCAACGTCCTGACTTTC	CASSLGVAGANVLTF
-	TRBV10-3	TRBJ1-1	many	TGTGCCATCAGAGGGACACCAAACACTGAAGCTTTCTTT	CAIRGTPNTEAFF
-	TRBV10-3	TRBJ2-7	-	TGTGCCATCAGTGAGTCGTCGGGCAGGGACTACGAGCAGTACTTC	CAISESSGRDYEQYF
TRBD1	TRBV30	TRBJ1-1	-	TGTGCCTGGGATAGAAGTCCCCAGGGGGGAGCTTTCTTT	CAWDRSPQGGAFF
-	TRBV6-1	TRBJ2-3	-	TGTGCCAGCAGTGCATTAACCCAGACTAGCACAGATACGCAGTATTTT	CASSALTQTSTDTQYF
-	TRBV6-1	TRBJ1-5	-	TGTGCCAGCAGTGAATCAGGGTTTGGACAGCCCCAGCATTTT	CASSESGFGQPQHF
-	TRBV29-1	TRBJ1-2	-	TGCAGCGTTCAGTTCGATTACGGTGGCTACACCTTC	CSVQFDYGGYTF
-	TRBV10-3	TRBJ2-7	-	TGTGCCATAAGGGACCGCACCTACGAGCAGTACTTC	CAIRDRTYEQYF